Below are 25 T cell receptor beta chains sequenced from a single sample in a study of identical twins. TCRdb called the 5' RACE reads again in MiXCR, with one record for every CDR3 protein. Of about 220,000 distinct CDR3 sequences listed, 7.5% are singletons. This sample also appeared in a second study, on yellow fever vaccine responses in identical twins.

Sequenced sample: memory (CD45RO+) T cells sorted from blood. These receptors came from a woman between 18 and 29 years old in good health.

This clonotype has a count of ten or more. This chain connects TRBV9 to TRBJ2-3, with TRBD1 as a possible D gene (6 bases). The CDR3 runs 15 residues. CDR1 SGDLS and CDR2 YYNGEE come from the germline V gene. V was pared by 2 bases and J by 9 bases, with 19 bases between. The CDR3 is CASSVRQAVNRTQYF. The CDR3 DNA reads as TGTGCCAGCAGCGTCCGACAGGCGGTTAATAGAACGCAGTATTTT.

The V call is TRBV9, the J call TRBJ2-7; 13 nucleotides line up with TRBD2. J gave up 4 bases and V 4 bases, and 8 bases lay outside the gene matches. Germline loops: CDR1 SGDLS, CDR2 YYNGEE. This CDR3 is built from 16 residues. CDR3 sequence reads: CASSPRLAGGLYEQYF. For the CDR3, the DNA is TGTGCCAGCAGCCCAAGACTAGCGGGGGGTCTTTACGAGCAGTACTTC.

The J gene is TRBJ1-6, the V gene TRBV7-3, with D unclear. The V gene's germline CDR1 is SGHTA and CDR2 FQGTGA. This CDR3 contains 14 residues. Deletions cut 2 bases from V and 9 bases from J, with 11 bases between. CDR3: CASSLGAMGSPLHF. CDR3 in DNA: TGTGCCAGCAGCTTAGGTGCCATGGGTTCACCCCTCCACTTT.

This clonotype was detected a few times. CDR3 DNA: TGCAGTGCTTTTGACAGGCAAGAGACCCAGTACTTC. Its protein is CSAFDRQETQYF. The chain combines TRBV20-1 with TRBJ2-5, with a tentative D call TRBD1 (6 bases). In germline, CDR1 is DFQATT, CDR2 SNEGSKA (reference sequence). Trimming pared 5 bases from V and 2 bases from J, leaving 9 bases between. CDR3 length: 12 residues.

This clonotype came up a few times. This chain connects TRBV3-1 to TRBJ2-7, with D maybe TRBD2 (6 bases). V was trimmed by 4 bases and J by 0 bases, leaving 16 bases between them. The CDR3 covers 16 residues. CDR1 is LGHDT, CDR2 YNNKEL, per germline (reference sequence). DNA of the CDR3: TGTGCCAGCAGCCCCGACGAGGCTAGCGACTCCTACGAGCAGTACTTC. Translating gives CASSPDEASDSYEQYF.

This clonotype was seen many times. This chain links TRBV6-1 with TRBJ2-5; no clear D. The CDR3 covers 10 residues. The V gene's germline CDR1 is MNHNS and CDR2 SASEGT. V was shortened by 1 base and J by 6 bases, with 0 bases between the two germline ends. The CDR3 protein is CASSEETQYF. The CDR3 bases are TGTGCCAGCAGTGAAGAGACCCAGTACTTC.

As DNA, the CDR3 is TGTGCCAGCAGTCTTGGAGTTTATAGCAATCAGCCCCAGCATTTT. It translates to CASSLGVYSNQPQHF. This chain links TRBV28 with TRBJ1-5; unclear D gene. This CDR3 spans 15 amino acids. Germline V CDR1 and CDR2: MDHEN, SYDVKM. Trimming cost V 5 bases and J 0 bases, with 11 bases left between them.

Only a few counts were recorded for this clonotype. The chain uses TRBV7-2 and TRBJ2-7, with D perhaps TRBD2 (6 bases). From germline, CDR1 is SGHTA and CDR2 FQGNSA. There are 14 residues in the CDR3. V lost 5 bases, J lost 3 bases, and 14 bases lay in between. In DNA, the CDR3 is TGTGCCAGCAGCCCCCGGGACTCACGCTACGAGCAGTACTTC. It translates to CASSPRDSRYEQYF.

This clonotype was counted ten times or more. V is TRBV5-1 and J is TRBJ2-2, with a tentative D call TRBD1 (6 bases). CDR1 SGHRS and CDR2 YFSETQ come from the germline V gene. V was cut by 4 bases and J by 1 base, with 14 bases left in between. The CDR3 is made up of 16 amino acids. The CDR3: CASSTSGTRNTGELFF. As DNA, the CDR3 is TGCGCCAGCAGCACCTCCGGGACAAGGAACACCGGGGAGCTGTTTTTT.

The V call is TRBV19, the J call TRBJ2-1; no firm D call. The CDR3 sequence is 14 residues long. With 2 bases removed from V and 5 bases from J, the gap between germline ends came to 10 bases. Germline CDR1 is LNHDA and CDR2 is SQIVND (reference sequence). The DNA for the CDR3 is TGTGCCAGTAGTATACGTCAACGTAACAATGAGCAGTTCTTC. It yields the protein CASSIRQRNNEQFF.

This chain uses TRBV6-1 with TRBJ1-5; 7 bases are a match to TRBD1. The germline CDR1 and CDR2 sequences are MNHNS and SASEGT. V lost 5 bases and J lost 6; bases outside the gene matches: 7. This CDR3 comprises 14 residues. The CDR3 DNA follows: TGTGCCAGCAGTCTCCGACAGGGCGGTCAGCCCCAGCATTTT. This gives the protein CASSLRQGGQPQHF.

Here the CDR3 DNA reads TGTGCCAGCAGTCGAAACGGCCAGGGGCCCAATGAGCAGTTCTTC. This codes for CASSRNGQGPNEQFF. The chain links TRBV6-4 to TRBJ2-1, with a possible D match to TRBD1 (6 bases). With 5 bases removed from V and 6 bases from J, the gap between germline ends came to 17 bases. The germline V gene has CDR1 MRHNA and CDR2 SNTAGT. This CDR3 spans 15 amino acids.

The chain has TRBV6-1 and TRBJ1-5, with 9 bases that match TRBD1. CDR1 and CDR2 (germline): MNHNS, SASEGT. Germline trimming cut 6 bases from V and 6 bases from J; bases unmatched to any gene: 9. This CDR3 has 15 residues. The CDR3 region has the DNA TGTGCCAGCAGCCGGGGACAGGGACGTTTTCAGCCCCAGCATTTT. Protein sequence: CASSRGQGRFQPQHF.

This chain connects TRBV9 to TRBJ1-2, with D tentatively TRBD1 (6 bases). CDR1 and CDR2 (germline): SGDLS, YYNGEE. V gave up 0 bases and J gave up 8 bases, with 29 bases separating them. This CDR3 has 19 amino acids. The CDR3 region is CASSVDPLLTGPLSAGYTF. In nucleotides, the CDR3 is TGTGCCAGCAGCGTAGACCCTCTCCTGACAGGTCCTCTGAGTGCGGGCTACACCTTC.

This clonotype has just a few counts. This chain links TRBV27 with TRBJ2-3, with D hard to call. The germline V gene encodes CDR1 MNHEY and CDR2 SMNVEV (reference sequence). This CDR3 has 19 residues. V dropped 2 bases and J dropped 2 bases, with 23 bases sitting between them. In DNA form, the CDR3 reads TGTGCCAGCAGTTTACGTCGTTTCCCCGTTAGGGCCGTCACAGATACGCAGTATTTT. It is translated as CASSLRRFPVRAVTDTQYF.

This clonotype has a count of ten or more. The CDR3 DNA reads TGTGCCAGCAGCCCCGGACAGATATACACAGATACGCAGTATTTT. This encodes CASSPGQIYTDTQYF. J is TRBJ2-3 and V is TRBV7-9, with D possibly TRBD1 on 6 matching bases. V shed 5 bases and J shed 2 bases, with 14 bases lying between them. The CDR3 runs to 15 residues. From germline, CDR1 is SEHNR and CDR2 FQNEAQ (reference sequence).

This clonotype has only a few counts. The chain recombines TRBV28 with TRBJ2-6, with 8 positions matching TRBD1. V gave up 6 bases and J gave up 0 bases; unmatched junction bases: 7. The CDR3 is made up of 17 amino acids. Germline V gene data show CDR1 as MDHEN and CDR2 as SYDVKM. The CDR3, as DNA: TGTGCCAGCAGGCCAGGGGGCTCGTACTCTGGGGCCAACGTCCTGACTTTC. Translation gives CASRPGGSYSGANVLTF.

This clonotype was observed a handful of times. This sequence joins TRBV29-1 and TRBJ2-5; 7 bases line up with TRBD1. The CDR3 loop spans 12 amino acids. Germline lookup yields CDR1 SQVTM and CDR2 ANQGSEA. V lost 4 bases, J lost 5 bases, and 4 bases stayed unmatched. The CDR3 DNA sequence: TGCAGCGTTGGACAGGGAAAGGAGACCCAGTACTTC. This sequence encodes CSVGQGKETQYF.

V gene TRBV7-9 combines with J gene TRBJ1-1, with TRBD1 identical over 7 bases. Germline values: CDR1 SEHNR, CDR2 FQNEAQ (reference sequence). The V and J ends lost 3 bases and 6 bases, in that order; junction bases with no gene match: 4. The CDR3 is made up of 13 amino acids. CDR3: CASSFQGVPEAFF. The CDR3 DNA reads as TGTGCCAGCAGCTTTCAGGGGGTACCTGAAGCTTTCTTT.

Many counts were recorded for this clonotype. The rearrangement joins TRBV4-2 to TRBJ2-7; tentatively, D is TRBD1 (5 bases). The germline gives CDR1 LGHNA, CDR2 YNFKEQ. This CDR3 region has 15 residues. Trimming stripped 1 base from V and 2 bases from J, with 12 bases between. The CDR3 DNA reads TGTGCCAGCAGCCAAGTCGGGCAGGGTACCTACGAGCAGTACTTC. This translates into CASSQVGQGTYEQYF.

This clonotype was recorded many times. The chain has TRBV24-1 and TRBJ1-2; D unclear. CDR3 length: 12 amino acids. Trimming removed 9 bases at V and 3 bases at J, with 10 bases between. CDR1 and CDR2 (germline): KGHDR, SFDVKD. The CDR3 loop reads CATASTDYGYTF. CDR3 nucleotides: TGTGCCACCGCGAGTACAGACTATGGCTACACCTTC.

This clonotype was seen only a few times. The chain carries TRBV6-2 or TRBV6-3 and TRBJ2-4, with TRBD2 as a possible D gene (6 bases). This CDR3 is built from 13 residues. In germline, CDR1 is MNHEY, CDR2 SVGEGT. Trimming pared 4 bases from V and 15 bases from J, leaving 19 bases between. CDR3 coding DNA: TGTGCCAGCAGTTTTTACTCCGGGACTGGGCCGTACTTC. Its translation is CASSFYSGTGPYF.

This clonotype showed up just a few times. This sequence joins TRBV10-3 and TRBJ1-2; 8 nucleotides line up with TRBD1. Germline V lookup: CDR1 ENHRY, CDR2 SYGVKD. V lost 6 bases, J lost 3 bases, and 3 bases stayed unmatched. CDR3 length: 13 amino acids. The DNA of the CDR3 is TGTGCCATCAGCGAGGACAGGGACTATGGCTACACCTTC. Translating it yields CAISEDRDYGYTF.

As concerns this clonotype: A much larger clone lies a single base off, so this may be a read error. The V gene is TRBV5-1, the J gene TRBJ2-7; no firm D call. V was shortened by 0 bases and J by 5 bases, with 9 bases between the two germline ends. The CDR3 has 13 amino acids. Germline V CDR1 and CDR2: SGHRS, YFSETQ. CDR3 protein: CASSLVGPNEQYF. In nucleotides, the CDR3 is TGCGCCAGCAGCTTGGTAGGGCCCAACGAGCAGTACTTC.

This clonotype has ten or more counts. This chain links TRBV6-1 with TRBJ2-6; D gene unclear. Trimming pared 4 bases from V and 3 bases from J, leaving 4 bases between. CDR1 is MNHNS and CDR2 is SASEGT in the germline V gene. The CDR3 totals 13 residues. The chain's CDR3 is CASSASGANVLTF. CDR3 nucleotides: TGTGCCAGCAGTGCCAGTGGGGCCAACGTCCTGACTTTC.